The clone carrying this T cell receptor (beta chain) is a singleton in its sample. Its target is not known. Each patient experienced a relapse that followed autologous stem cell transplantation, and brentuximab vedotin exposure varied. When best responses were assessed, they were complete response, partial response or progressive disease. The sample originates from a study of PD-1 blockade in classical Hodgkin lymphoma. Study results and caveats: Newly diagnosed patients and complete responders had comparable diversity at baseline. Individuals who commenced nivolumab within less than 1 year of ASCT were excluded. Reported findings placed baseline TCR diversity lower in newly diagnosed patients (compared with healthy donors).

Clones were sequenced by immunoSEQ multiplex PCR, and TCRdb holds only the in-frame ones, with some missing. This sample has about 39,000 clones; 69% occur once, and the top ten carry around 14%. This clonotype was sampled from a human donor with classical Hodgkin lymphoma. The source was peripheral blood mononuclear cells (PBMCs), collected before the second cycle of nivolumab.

CDR3 bases: TGTGCCAGCTCGCTCGGTGCCCCCTCCTACGAGCAGTACTTC. As protein: CASSLGAPSYEQYF. The gene calls are TRBV18 and TRBJ2-7; no definite D call. V lost 6 bases to trimming and J lost 0 bases, with 12 bases between them. This CDR3 region has 14 residues. Germline values: CDR1 KGHSH, CDR2 LQKENI.